These 4 T cell receptor beta chains originate from one sample sequenced in a study of T cells in Graves' hyperthyroidism and ophthalmopathy. Authors of the study amplified TCR beta CDR3 regions from RNA transcripts. Researchers ran a first-round RT-PCR on the TCR CDR3 using the HTBI primer set. Each CDR3 protein gets one entry after TCRdb re-called the multiplex PCR reads with MiXCR. In the table there are 350,000 to 500,000 distinct CDR3 sequences, roughly an eighth of which are singletons. Sequencing was carried out using blood. These receptors originate from a woman under 30 with Graves' hyperthyroidism.

This clonotype was seen repeatedly, ten times or more. The J gene is TRBJ2-1, the V gene TRBV28, with 8 bases fitting TRBD2. Germline CDR1 MDHEN, CDR2 SYDVKM. This CDR3 spans 13 amino acids. V shed 7 bases, J shed 5 bases, and the junction held 4 bases outside the gene matches. CDR3 bases: TGTGCCAGCAAAGGGCGGGAGGACAATGAGCAGTTCTTC. Translating gives CASKGREDNEQFF.

This chain connects TRBV29-1 to TRBJ1-4; weak D call: TRBD1 (6 bases). The length of the CDR3 is 12 residues. Deletions cut 7 bases from V and 8 bases from J, with 14 bases between. Germline loops: CDR1 SQVTM, CDR2 ANQGSEA. The CDR3 spells CSARQAGEKLFF. DNA of the CDR3: TGCAGCGCGCGACAGGCAGGCGAAAAACTGTTTTTT.

This clonotype turned up a few times. The chain recombines TRBV20-1 with TRBJ2-1; D possibly corresponds to TRBD2 (5 bases). This CDR3 contains 16 residues. Per the germline V gene, CDR1 is DFQATT and CDR2 is SNEGSKA (reference sequence). The V gene lost 5 bases and the J gene lost 0 bases, with 17 bases spanning the gap. CDR3 nucleotides: TGCAGTGCTGGAGGAGTACTAGGCCGCTCCTACAATGAGCAGTTCTTC. Amino acids: CSAGGVLGRSYNEQFF.

This clonotype has more than one count but fewer than ten. The rearrangement links TRBV4-3 to TRBJ1-1; tentatively, D is TRBD1 (6 bases). V dropped 2 bases and J dropped 4 bases, with 11 bases sitting between them. This CDR3 contains 14 residues. Germline CDR1 reads LGHNA; CDR2 reads YSLEER. This chain's CDR3 is CASSQTTGPTEAFF. CDR3 in DNA: TGCGCCAGCAGCCAAACTACAGGGCCCACTGAAGCTTTCTTT.